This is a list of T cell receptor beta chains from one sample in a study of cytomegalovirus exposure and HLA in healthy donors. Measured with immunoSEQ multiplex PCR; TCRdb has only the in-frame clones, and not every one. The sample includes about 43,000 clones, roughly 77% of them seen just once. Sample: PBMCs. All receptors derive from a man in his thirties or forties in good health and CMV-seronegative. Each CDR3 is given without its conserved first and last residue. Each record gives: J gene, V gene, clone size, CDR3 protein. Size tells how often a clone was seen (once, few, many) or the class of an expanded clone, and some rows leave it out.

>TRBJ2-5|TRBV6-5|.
ASSTRDSGETQY
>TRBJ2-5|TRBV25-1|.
ASSEYPGRSRGRETQY
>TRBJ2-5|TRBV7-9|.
ASSSTGGVSVAQY
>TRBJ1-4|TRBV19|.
ASSTQDRANEKLF
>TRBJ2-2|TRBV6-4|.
ASRKGQGDTGELF
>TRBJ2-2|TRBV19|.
ASSIPTGSPVFVANTGELF
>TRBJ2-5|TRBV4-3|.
ASSQGQGETQY
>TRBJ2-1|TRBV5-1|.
ASSLASGSLYEQF
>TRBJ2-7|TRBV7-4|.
ASSPNSGRSSYEQY
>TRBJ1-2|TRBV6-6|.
ASSLTGGHYGYT
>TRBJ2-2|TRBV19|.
ASNPGQGMAGELF
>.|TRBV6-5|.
ASSVAGAPDEQY
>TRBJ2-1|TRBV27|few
ASSPFASGRAGEQF
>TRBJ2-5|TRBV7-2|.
ASSLRLTSGSGETQY
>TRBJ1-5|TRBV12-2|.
ASRLGIWMGRLKHQPQH
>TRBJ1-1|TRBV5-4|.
ASSPIDRANTEAF
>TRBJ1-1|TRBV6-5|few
ASALETPKSAF